This T cell receptor beta chain was sequenced for a study of blood T cell repertoires in COVID-19. V lost 8 bases, J lost 2 bases, and 13 bases lay in between. The CDR3 runs 14 residues. The V gene's germline CDR1 is SGHAT and CDR2 FQNNGV. Those who participated ranged in age from about 18 to 95 years and resided in under 25 US areas. Researchers sorted participants into cohorts using their self-reported clinical history. The assay was immunoSEQ multiplex PCR, and TCRdb's table has in-frame clones only and misses some. This repertoire shows roughly 160,000 clones, 81% found once; its top ten account for roughly 5%.

The chain has TRBV11-2 and TRBJ1-3; no firm D call. The sequencing input was PBMCs or T cells enriched from blood (not recorded which). This receptor was obtained from a middle-aged woman with acute COVID-19. The CDR3 coding sequence is TGTGCCAGCGCTACGAGGGAACCTGGAAACACCATATATTTT. Its translation is CASATREPGNTIYF.